The rows below give T cell receptor beta chains drawn from one sample of a study of shared T cell receptors in the human thymus. Assay: immunoSEQ multiplex PCR; the TCRdb copy retains only in-frame clones and omits some. Of about 380,000 clones in the sample, more than 85% are singletons; the top ten hold about 0.02%. Sequencing used thymocytes. Source of these receptors: a human donor. The CDR3 runs from the conserved cysteine through the conserved F or W. Each record gives: V gene, J gene, D gene, CDR3 protein, CDR3 DNA. The D gene is left open where the match is weak.

TRBV7-9	TRBJ2-1	NA	CASVCNLSGPYNEQFF	TGTGCCAGCGTCTGTAACCTTAGCGGTCCCTACAATGAGCAGTTCTTC
TRBV28	TRBJ1-2	NA	CASRPPMRDNYGYTF	TGTGCCAGCAGACCCCCGATGAGGGATAACTATGGCTACACCTTC
TRBV5-6	TRBJ2-7	NA	CASSLDIFYEQYF	TGTGCCAGCAGCCTGGACATCTTCTACGAGCAGTACTTC
TRBV11-1	TRBJ2-1	TRBD1	CASSAPGGFYNEQFF	TGTGCCAGCAGCGCGCCAGGGGGATTCTACAATGAGCAGTTCTTC
TRBV27	TRBJ1-4	NA	CASSERNSDEKLFF	TGTGCCAGCTCTGAGCGAAACTCAGATGAAAAACTGTTTTTT
TRBV4-3	TRBJ2-7	TRBD1	CASSRTGDLLLREQYF	TGCGCCAGCAGCCGAACAGGGGACCTTCTATTGAGGGAGCAGTACTTC
TRBV6-5	TRBJ1-3	NA	CASSYSGSGNTIYF	TGTGCCAGCAGTTACTCGGGCTCTGGAAACACCATATATTTT
TRBV14	TRBJ2-1	NA	CASSRNFLVGKLNNEQFF	TGTGCCAGCAGCCGTAATTTTTTGGTTGGCAAGTTAAACAATGAGCAGTTCTTC
TRBV4-1	TRBJ1-1	NA	CASSQGRLNTEAFF	TGCGCCAGCAGCCAAGGACGGTTGAACACTGAAGCTTTCTTT
TRBV11-2	TRBJ2-3	NA	CASSLDRRVTDTQYF	TGTGCCAGCAGCTTAGATCGGCGGGTCACAGATACGCAGTATTTT
TRBV15	TRBJ1-4	NA	CATSGPGSLEEKLFF	TGTGCCACCAGCGGACCCGGGAGTTTGGAGGAAAAACTGTTTTTT
TRBV9	TRBJ2-1	NA	CASSPFGRSYNEQFF	TGTGCCAGCAGCCCCTTTGGGAGGAGTTACAATGAGCAGTTCTTC
TRBV27	TRBJ2-7	TRBD2	CASSPRAGLDYEQYF	TGTGCCAGCAGTCCCAGAGCGGGATTAGACTACGAGCAGTACTTC
TRBV30	TRBJ1-1	NA	CAWSENPDGDTEAFF	TGTGCCTGGAGTGAGAATCCGGACGGGGACACTGAAGCTTTCTTT
TRBV25-1	TRBJ2-3	NA	CASTGPDTQYF	TGTGCCAGCACGGGCCCAGATACGCAGTATTTT
TRBV27	TRBJ2-1	TRBD2	CASSPPGLAEHNEQFF	TGTGCCAGCAGTCCGCCGGGACTAGCGGAACACAATGAGCAGTTCTTC
TRBV6-4	TRBJ2-1	NA	CASRGAGNSYNEQFF	TGTGCCAGCAGAGGAGCGGGCAACTCCTACAATGAGCAGTTCTTC
TRBV7-9	TRBJ2-7	NA	CASSFSPLEQYF	TGTGCCAGCAGCTTTTCCCCTCTCGAGCAGTACTTC
TRBV7-2	TRBJ2-7	TRBD2	CASSSMGLAGGPGYEQYF	TGTGCCAGCAGCTCCATGGGACTAGCGGGAGGGCCGGGCTACGAGCAGTACTTC
TRBV6-1	TRBJ1-4	NA	CASSGVWAQPAATNEKLFF	TGTGCCAGCAGTGGAGTCTGGGCGCAGCCGGCTGCAACTAATGAAAAACTGTTTTTT
TRBV5-1	TRBJ2-3	NA	CASSLIIDIHYRESTDTQYF	TGCGCCAGCAGCTTAATAATTGATATTCACTACAGGGAATCCACAGATACGCAGTATTTT
TRBV6-4	TRBJ2-7	NA	CASSDSWTPNSYEQYF	TGTGCCAGCAGTGACTCTTGGACTCCAAACTCCTACGAGCAGTACTTC
TRBV7-2	TRBJ2-7	NA	CASSLWTFPSYEQYF	TGTGCCAGCAGCTTGTGGACTTTCCCCTCCTACGAGCAGTACTTC
TRBV9	TRBJ2-3	NA	CASKDFSSTDTQYF	TGTGCCAGCAAAGACTTCTCTAGCACAGATACGCAGTATTTT
TRBV7-2	TRBJ1-2	NA	CASSLAEEHRASNYGYTF	TGTGCCAGCAGCTTAGCCGAAGAGCACAGAGCCTCTAACTATGGCTACACCTTC
TRBV28	TRBJ2-2	TRBD1	CASSYTGAHTGELFF	TGTGCCAGCAGCTACACAGGGGCCCACACCGGGGAGCTGTTTTTT